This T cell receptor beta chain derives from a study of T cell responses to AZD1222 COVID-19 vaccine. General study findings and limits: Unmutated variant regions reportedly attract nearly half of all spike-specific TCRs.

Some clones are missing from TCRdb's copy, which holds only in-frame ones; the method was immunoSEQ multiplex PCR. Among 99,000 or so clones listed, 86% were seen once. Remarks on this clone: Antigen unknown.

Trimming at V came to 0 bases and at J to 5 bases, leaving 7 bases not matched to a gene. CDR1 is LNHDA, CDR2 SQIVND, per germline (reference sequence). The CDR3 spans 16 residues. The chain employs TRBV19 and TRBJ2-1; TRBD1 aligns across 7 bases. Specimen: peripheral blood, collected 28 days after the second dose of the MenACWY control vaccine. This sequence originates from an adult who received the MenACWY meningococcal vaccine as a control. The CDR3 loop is CASSIDWGTADNEQFF. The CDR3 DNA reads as TGTGCCAGTAGTATAGACTGGGGGACAGCTGACAATGAGCAGTTCTTC.